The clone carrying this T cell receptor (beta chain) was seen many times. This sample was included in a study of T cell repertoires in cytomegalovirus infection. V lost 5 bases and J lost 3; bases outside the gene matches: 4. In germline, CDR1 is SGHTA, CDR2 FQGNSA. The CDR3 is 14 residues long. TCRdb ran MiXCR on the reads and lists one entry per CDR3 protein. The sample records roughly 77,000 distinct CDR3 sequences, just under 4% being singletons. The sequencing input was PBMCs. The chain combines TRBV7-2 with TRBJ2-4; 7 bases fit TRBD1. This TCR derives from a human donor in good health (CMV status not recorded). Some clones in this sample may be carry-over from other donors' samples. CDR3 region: CASSPRTGKNIQYF. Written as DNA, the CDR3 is TGTGCCAGCAGCCCCCGGACAGGCAAAAACATTCAGTACTTC.